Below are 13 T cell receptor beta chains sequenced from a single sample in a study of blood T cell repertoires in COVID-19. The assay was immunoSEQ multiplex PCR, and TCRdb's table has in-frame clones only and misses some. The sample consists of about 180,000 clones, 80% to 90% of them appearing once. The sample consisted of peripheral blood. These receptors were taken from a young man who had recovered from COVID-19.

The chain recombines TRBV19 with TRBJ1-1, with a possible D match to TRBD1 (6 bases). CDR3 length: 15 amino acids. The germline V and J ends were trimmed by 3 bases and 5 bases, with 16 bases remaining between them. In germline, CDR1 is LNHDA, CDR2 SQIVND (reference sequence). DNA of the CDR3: TGTGCCAGTAGTATCGATCGATTAGGGGGTACTGAAGCTTTCTTT. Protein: CASSIDRLGGTEAFF.

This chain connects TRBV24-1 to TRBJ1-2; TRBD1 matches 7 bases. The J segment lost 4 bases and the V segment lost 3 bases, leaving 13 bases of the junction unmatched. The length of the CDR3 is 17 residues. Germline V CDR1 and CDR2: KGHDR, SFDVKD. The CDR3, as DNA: TGTGCCACCAGTGATCCATCCCGTACAGGGGCGTCCTATGGCTACACCTTC. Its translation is CATSDPSRTGASYGYTF.

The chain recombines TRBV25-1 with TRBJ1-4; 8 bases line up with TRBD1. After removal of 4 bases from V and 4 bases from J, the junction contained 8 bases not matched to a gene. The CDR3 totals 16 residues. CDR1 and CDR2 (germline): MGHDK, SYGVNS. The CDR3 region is CASSGRTGPYNEKLFF. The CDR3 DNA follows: TGTGCCAGCAGTGGTCGGACAGGGCCATATAATGAAAAACTGTTTTTT.

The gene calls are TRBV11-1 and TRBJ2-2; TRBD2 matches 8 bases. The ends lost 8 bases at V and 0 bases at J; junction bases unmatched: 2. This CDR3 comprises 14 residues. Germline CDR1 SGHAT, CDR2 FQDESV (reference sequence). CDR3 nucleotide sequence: TGTGCCAGCCTAGCGGGCCCGAACACCGGGGAGCTGTTTTTT. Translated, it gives CASLAGPNTGELFF.

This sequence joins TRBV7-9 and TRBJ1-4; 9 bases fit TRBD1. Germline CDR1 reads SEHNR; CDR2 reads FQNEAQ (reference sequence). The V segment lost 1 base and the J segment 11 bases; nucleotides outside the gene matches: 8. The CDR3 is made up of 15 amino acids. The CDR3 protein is CASSLVGTGLEKLFF. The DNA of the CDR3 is TGTGCCAGCAGCTTAGTTGGGACAGGGCTTGAGAAACTGTTTTTT.

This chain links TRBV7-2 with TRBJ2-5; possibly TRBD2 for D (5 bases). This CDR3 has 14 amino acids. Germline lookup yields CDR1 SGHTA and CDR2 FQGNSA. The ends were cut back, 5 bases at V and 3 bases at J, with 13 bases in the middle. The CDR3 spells CASSAAGQKETQYF. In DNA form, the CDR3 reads TGTGCCAGCAGCGCCGCGGGTCAGAAAGAGACCCAGTACTTC.

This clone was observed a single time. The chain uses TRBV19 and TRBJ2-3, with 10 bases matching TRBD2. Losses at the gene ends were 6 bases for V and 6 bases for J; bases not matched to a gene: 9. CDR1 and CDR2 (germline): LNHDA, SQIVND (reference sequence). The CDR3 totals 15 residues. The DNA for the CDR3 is TGTGCCAGTAGCCGGCGGCTAGCGGGAGTGGATACGCAGTATTTT. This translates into CASSRRLAGVDTQYF.

DNA for the CDR3: TGTGCCAGCACCTCAGCACAGGGGAACACTGAAGCTTTCTTT. Its translation: CASTSAQGNTEAFF. J is TRBJ1-1 and V is TRBV5-5; D may be TRBD1 (6 bases). CDR1 and CDR2 (germline): SGHKS, YYEKEE (reference sequence). Trimming shortened V by 6 bases and J by 1 base, and 13 bases separated the two germline ends. CDR3 length: 14 residues.

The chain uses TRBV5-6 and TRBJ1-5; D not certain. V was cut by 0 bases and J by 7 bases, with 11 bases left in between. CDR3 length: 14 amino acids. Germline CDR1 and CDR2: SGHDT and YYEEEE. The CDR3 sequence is CASSLGGHGQPQHF. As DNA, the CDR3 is TGTGCCAGCAGCTTGGGAGGCCACGGACAGCCCCAGCATTTT.

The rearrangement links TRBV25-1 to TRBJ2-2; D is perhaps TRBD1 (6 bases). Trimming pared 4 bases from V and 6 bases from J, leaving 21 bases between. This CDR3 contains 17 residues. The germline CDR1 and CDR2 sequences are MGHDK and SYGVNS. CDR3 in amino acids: CASSALGDTGSPGELFF. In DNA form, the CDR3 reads TGTGCCAGCAGTGCCCTAGGAGATACAGGGTCCCCCGGGGAGCTGTTTTTT.

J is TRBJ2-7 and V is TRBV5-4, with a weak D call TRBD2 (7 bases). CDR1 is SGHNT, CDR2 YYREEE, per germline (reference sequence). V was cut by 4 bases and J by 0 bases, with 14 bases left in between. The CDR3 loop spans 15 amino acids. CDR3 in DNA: TGTGCCAGCAGCGCCAAGGGGGGGGCCTCCTACGAGCAGTACTTC. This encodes CASSAKGGASYEQYF.

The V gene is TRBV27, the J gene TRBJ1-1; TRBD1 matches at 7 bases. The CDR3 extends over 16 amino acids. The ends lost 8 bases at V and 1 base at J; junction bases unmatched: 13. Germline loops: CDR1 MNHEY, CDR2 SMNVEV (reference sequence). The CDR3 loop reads CASADWDSIENTEAFF. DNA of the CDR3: TGTGCCAGCGCTGACTGGGACAGCATAGAGAACACTGAAGCTTTCTTT.

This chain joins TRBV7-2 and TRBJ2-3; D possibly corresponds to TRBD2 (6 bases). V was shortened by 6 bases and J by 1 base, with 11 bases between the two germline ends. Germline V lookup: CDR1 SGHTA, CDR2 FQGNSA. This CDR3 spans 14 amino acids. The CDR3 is CASRSGTGTDTQYF. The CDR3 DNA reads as TGTGCCAGCAGATCCGGGACTGGCACAGATACGCAGTATTTT.